Below, one TCR beta chain is given with its context. V dropped 8 bases and J dropped 3; count of bases not matched to a gene: 11. The CDR3 extends over 16 amino acids. Germline loops: CDR1 MNHEY, CDR2 SMNVEV (reference sequence). The data originate from a study of Tregs in tolerant kidney transplant recipients. Libraries were prepared by immunoSEQ multiplex PCR; TCRdb keeps only in-frame clonotypes and omits some of them. The sample records approximately 98,000 clones, about 90% being singletons. The specimen was CD4+ T cells from blood, collected before the transplant. This clonotype originated in a human donor who received a combined kidney and bone marrow transplant. The genes are TRBV27 and TRBJ2-1; 9 bases agree with TRBD2. CDR3 coding DNA: TGTGCCAGCTCCCGAGGTAGCGGGAGTTTCTACAATGAGCAGTTCTTC. This sequence encodes CASSRGSGSFYNEQFF.